The clone carrying this TCR beta chain was observed many times. Its antigen remains unknown. The sample comes from a study of T cells after posttransplantation cyclophosphamide. Overall study results and limits: Tissue-infiltrating T cells from skin or gut overlapped little with blood T cells.

Method: immunoSEQ multiplex PCR; TCRdb's copy keeps in-frame clones and lacks some. The sample lists fewer than 40,000 clones, none appearing once, the ten largest making up approximately 4.9%. Germline V gene lookup returns CDR1 SGHDT and CDR2 YYEEEE. The CDR3 extends over 12 amino acids. The ends were cut back, 4 bases at V and 3 bases at J, with 7 bases in the middle. This chain links TRBV5-6 with TRBJ1-2, with a weak D call TRBD1 (5 bases). The sample consisted of PBMCs. This sequence originates from a woman aged 45 to 65 in good health and a related stem cell transplant donor. The CDR3 reads CASSLTDYGYTF. The CDR3 DNA reads TGTGCCAGCAGCCTGACAGACTATGGCTACACCTTC. Combining the CDR3 with reference TRBV5-6 and TRBJ1-2 gives the whole variable domain DAGVTQSPTHLIKTRGQQVTLRCSPKSGHDTVSWYQQALGQGPQFIFQYYEEEERQRGNFPDRFSGHQFPNYSSELNVNALLLGDSALYLCASSLTDYGYTFGSGTRLTVV.